Listed below are T cell receptor beta chains from one sample, sequenced in a study of blood T cell repertoires in COVID-19. Clones were sequenced by immunoSEQ multiplex PCR, and TCRdb holds only the in-frame ones, with some missing. The table includes 150,000 to 200,000 clones, 75% to 90% detected once. The specimen sequenced was peripheral blood. These receptors all stem from a human donor with active or convalescent COVID-19. The donor label of this sample is uncertain. The CDR3 runs from the conserved cysteine through the conserved F or W. A D gene is named only where the DNA matches it firmly. The size field is filled for only some rows; it gives once, few, many or a size class.

V gene	clone size	CDR3 length	D gene	J gene	CDR3 DNA	CDR3 protein
TRBV27	once	18	TRBD1	TRBJ1-3	TGTGCCAGCAGTCCCCGGGGGCCAGGGGGGAACTCTGGAAACACCATATATTTT	CASSPRGPGGNSGNTIYF
TRBV18	few	14	TRBD1	TRBJ1-4	TGTGCCAGCTCCCCCGGGACAGGGGATGAAAAACTGTTTTTT	CASSPGTGDEKLFF
TRBV5-6	once	15	NA	TRBJ1-1	TGTGCCAGCAGCTTGACAGGAGTCATGAACACTGAAGCTTTCTTT	CASSLTGVMNTEAFF
TRBV5-1	NA	14	TRBD1	TRBJ2-2	TGCGCCAGCAGCTTACAGGGGTACACCGGGGAGCTGTTTTTT	CASSLQGYTGELFF
TRBV28	NA	19	TRBD2	TRBJ2-7	TGTGCCAGCAGTCGACCCGGGCCTAGCGGGGCACGAAGGTCCTACGAGCAGTACTTC	CASSRPGPSGARRSYEQYF
TRBV19	few	14	TRBD1	TRBJ1-5	TGTGCCAGTACCTTAGGGACAGGGAGGCAGCCCCAGCATTTT	CASTLGTGRQPQHF
TRBV19	NA	15	TRBD1	TRBJ1-2	TGTGCCAGTAGTAGGGGACAGGGCTTTAACTATGGCTACACCTTC	CASSRGQGFNYGYTF
TRBV19	few	14	NA	TRBJ2-7	TGTGCCAGTAGTATGGCAGGGGGGCCCTACGAGCAGTACTTC	CASSMAGGPYEQYF
TRBV5-1	NA	15	NA	TRBJ1-3	TGCGCCAGCAGCATCAGAGGGGGTACGAGAAACACCATATATTTT	CASSIRGGTRNTIYF
TRBV5-1	NA	15	NA	TRBJ2-3	TGCGCCAGCAGAGAAGGAGGGACTAGCACAGATACGCAGTATTTT	CASREGGTSTDTQYF
TRBV13	many	14	NA	TRBJ2-1	TGTGCCAGCAGCTCGTTTGTGGGCCGCAATGAGCAGTTCTTC	CASSSFVGRNEQFF
TRBV7-2	NA	14	NA	TRBJ2-3	TGTGCCAGCAGCCTAACTAGCTCGGCAGATACGCAGTATTTT	CASSLTSSADTQYF
TRBV4-1	NA	14	NA	TRBJ2-3	TGCGCCAGCAGCCAAGGGGGGCCCACAGATACGCAGTATTTT	CASSQGGPTDTQYF
TRBV5-1	NA	11	NA	TRBJ1-1	TGCGCCAGCAGCTTGGAACAGGAAGCTTTCTTT	CASSLEQEAFF
TRBV28	few	12	NA	TRBJ1-2	TGTGCCAGCCAGGGAAATAGTAAGGGCTACACCTTC	CASQGNSKGYTF
TRBV4-2	NA	17	TRBD1	TRBJ2-3	TGTGCCAGCAGCCCCTCGCTAACAGGGGGAAGGACAGATACGCAGTATTTT	CASSPSLTGGRTDTQYF
TRBV4-3	NA	16	NA	TRBJ2-7	TGCGCCAGCAGCCAAGAGGGGGGGCGGGGGAAGGAAGAGCAGTACTTC	CASSQEGGRGKEEQYF
TRBV27	NA	14	NA	TRBJ2-7	TGTGCCAGCAGTCCAGGGGTTTTTGGGTACGAGCAGTACTTC	CASSPGVFGYEQYF
TRBV10-3	NA	14	NA	TRBJ1-1	TGTGCCATCAGTGAGTCGCGGGGGAACGCTGAAGCTTTCTTT	CAISESRGNAEAFF
TRBV7-2	NA	18	TRBD1	TRBJ1-4	TGTGCCAGCAGCTTATTCCTACAGGGGGCGCGTTTCGATGAAAAACTGTTTTTT	CASSLFLQGARFDEKLFF
TRBV24-1	once	13	NA	TRBJ1-1	TGTGCCACCAGTGGGAGGGGGAACACTGAAGCTTTCTTT	CATSGRGNTEAFF
TRBV6-1	NA	15	TRBD1	TRBJ2-3	TGTGCCAGCAGTGAACAAGGGGGCAGTGGAGATACGCAGTATTTT	CASSEQGGSGDTQYF
TRBV29-1	once	14	TRBD2	TRBJ2-3	TGCAGCGTTGTGGGGAGGGTTGGGGTCAATACGCAGTATTTT	CSVVGRVGVNTQYF
TRBV13	NA	13	NA	TRBJ2-7	TGTGCCAGCACCTCCTTCGGCTCCTACGAGCAGTACTTC	CASTSFGSYEQYF
TRBV5-5	many	15	TRBD1	TRBJ2-7	TGTGCCAGCAGCTTTGGGACAGGGAGCTCCTACGAGCAGTACTTC	CASSFGTGSSYEQYF
TRBV5-4	NA	15	TRBD2	TRBJ2-1	TGTGCCAGCAGCCCATCACTAGCGGGGAACAATGAGCAGTTCTTC	CASSPSLAGNNEQFF
TRBV6-2/TRBV6-3	NA	16	TRBD1	TRBJ1-5	TGTGCCAGCAGTTACCCCCCCAGGGGGAGCAATCAGCCCCAGCATTTT	CASSYPPRGSNQPQHF
TRBV5-6	NA	14	NA	TRBJ1-5	TGTGCCAGCAGCTTGGCCGGTAGCAATCAGCCCCAGCATTTT	CASSLAGSNQPQHF
TRBV6-5	NA	12	NA	TRBJ2-7	TGTGCCAGCACCCGGACAGCCTACGAGCAGTACTTC	CASTRTAYEQYF
TRBV10-1	NA	14	TRBD2	TRBJ2-7	TGCGCCAGCGCCCCCGGGACTAGCTTCTACGAGCAGTACTTC	CASAPGTSFYEQYF
TRBV2	NA	15	TRBD1	TRBJ1-6	TGTGCCAGCAGCCCGGAGGGACAGATTAATTCACCCCTCCACTTT	CASSPEGQINSPLHF
TRBV19	NA	14	NA	TRBJ2-7	TGTGCCAGTAGTAAACCGGGACAACTATACGAGCAGTACTTC	CASSKPGQLYEQYF
TRBV24-1	NA	13	TRBD1	TRBJ1-5	TGTGCCACCATGCAGGGGGTAGTTCAGCCCCAGCATTTT	CATMQGVVQPQHF
TRBV5-1	NA	14	TRBD1	TRBJ1-5	TGCGCCAGCAGCCTCGGGACAGGGGGTCAGCCCCAGCATTTT	CASSLGTGGQPQHF
TRBV24-1	NA	19	TRBD2	TRBJ2-2	TGTGCCACCAGTGACTCGGATCCTAGACTAGCGGGGGGCACCGGGGAGCTGTTTTTT	CATSDSDPRLAGGTGELFF
TRBV12-3/TRBV12-4	NA	13	TRBD2	TRBJ2-7	TGTGCCAGCAGTGTAGCGGGAGGTGACGAGCAGTACTTC	CASSVAGGDEQYF
TRBV3-1/TRBV3-2	NA	16	TRBD1	TRBJ1-2	TGTGCCAGCAGCGAATACGGGACAGGGGAAGAGAATGGCTACACCTTC	CASSEYGTGEENGYTF
TRBV28	NA	16	TRBD1	TRBJ1-3	TGTGCCAGCTTAGTCTCCACAGGGGGCTCTGGAAACACCATATATTTT	CASLVSTGGSGNTIYF
TRBV19	NA	15	NA	TRBJ1-2	TGTGCCAGTACCCCTAGGATCCGCCCGAACTATGGCTACACCTTC	CASTPRIRPNYGYTF
TRBV6-4	NA	15	NA	TRBJ1-2	TGTGCCAGCAGTGAAATAGCAGGGGAGAAATATGGCTACACCTTC	CASSEIAGEKYGYTF
TRBV18	NA	13	NA	TRBJ1-4	TGTGCCAGTTCACCGTTGCGGGATGAAAAACTGTTTTTT	CASSPLRDEKLFF
TRBV25-1	NA	14	TRBD1	TRBJ2-2	TGTGCCAGCCCCGACAGGGGTGAGACCGGGGAGCTGTTTTTT	CASPDRGETGELFF
TRBV12-3/TRBV12-4	NA	13	NA	TRBJ1-2	TGTGCCAGCAGTTTACCCCGCAGGGCTGGCTACACCTTC	CASSLPRRAGYTF
TRBV28	NA	15	NA	TRBJ2-7	TGTGCCAGCAGTGGGGGGGACACTCAAAGCTACGAGCAGTACTTC	CASSGGDTQSYEQYF
TRBV19	NA	12	NA	TRBJ2-5	TGTGCCAGTAGTATTTCACAAGAGACCCAGTACTTC	CASSISQETQYF
TRBV6-1	NA	13	TRBD1	TRBJ1-5	TGTGCCAGCAGTGAAAACAGGGGAGAGCCCCAGCATTTT	CASSENRGEPQHF
TRBV6-5	once	14	NA	TRBJ2-3	TGTGCCAGCGCTGGGGGGTCCTCTGCAGATACGCAGTATTTT	CASAGGSSADTQYF
TRBV6-2/TRBV6-3	NA	15	NA	TRBJ2-5	TGTGCCAGCAGTTACGGGCTAGGGGGGGAAGAGACCCAGTACTTC	CASSYGLGGEETQYF
TRBV18	NA	17	NA	TRBJ1-3	TGTGCCAGCTCACCCAATCGCGGGGTGGGCTCTGGAAACACCATATATTTT	CASSPNRGVGSGNTIYF
TRBV5-1	few	16	TRBD2	TRBJ2-5	TGCGCCAGCAGCTTGGGAGCCGGCGGGGGGGCGGGGACCCAGTACTTC	CASSLGAGGGAGTQYF
TRBV28	NA	15	TRBD1	TRBJ1-2	TGTGCCAGCACTCAGGGACAGGGACGGGTCTATGGCTACACCTTC	CASTQGQGRVYGYTF
TRBV7-2	NA	15	NA	TRBJ1-3	TGTGCCAGCAGCATCAATGTCAGGGTTGGAAACACCATATATTTT	CASSINVRVGNTIYF
TRBV5-1	NA	15	TRBD2	TRBJ2-5	TGCGCCAGCAGCACGGGACTAGCGGTCCAAGAGACCCAGTACTTC	CASSTGLAVQETQYF
TRBV3-1/TRBV3-2	few	14	NA	TRBJ1-2	TGTGCCAGCAGCCATTACACAGGGTATGATGGCTACACCTTC	CASSHYTGYDGYTF
TRBV4-3	NA	17	TRBD1	TRBJ1-2	TGCGCCAGCAGCGCCCCAGACCGACAGGGGCCGGGTGGGGGCTACACCTTC	CASSAPDRQGPGGGYTF
TRBV5-6	NA	14	NA	TRBJ1-2	TGTGCCAGCAGCTTAGGTTCTGGGCAACTGAGCTACACCTTC	CASSLGSGQLSYTF
TRBV7-6	once	14	TRBD1	TRBJ1-3	TGTGCCAGCAGCTCGGGACAGTCTGGAAACACCATATATTTT	CASSSGQSGNTIYF
TRBV14	once	14	NA	TRBJ1-6	TGTGCCAGCAGCCAAACGGGGGGTAGCGCACCCCTCCACTTT	CASSQTGGSAPLHF
TRBV3-1/TRBV3-2	few	13	NA	TRBJ1-5	TGTGCCAGCAGCCAAGGCCGGGATCAGCCCCAGCATTTT	CASSQGRDQPQHF
TRBV10-3	few	13	NA	TRBJ1-6	TGTGCCATCAGTGAAACAGGGAATTCACCCCTCCACTTT	CAISETGNSPLHF